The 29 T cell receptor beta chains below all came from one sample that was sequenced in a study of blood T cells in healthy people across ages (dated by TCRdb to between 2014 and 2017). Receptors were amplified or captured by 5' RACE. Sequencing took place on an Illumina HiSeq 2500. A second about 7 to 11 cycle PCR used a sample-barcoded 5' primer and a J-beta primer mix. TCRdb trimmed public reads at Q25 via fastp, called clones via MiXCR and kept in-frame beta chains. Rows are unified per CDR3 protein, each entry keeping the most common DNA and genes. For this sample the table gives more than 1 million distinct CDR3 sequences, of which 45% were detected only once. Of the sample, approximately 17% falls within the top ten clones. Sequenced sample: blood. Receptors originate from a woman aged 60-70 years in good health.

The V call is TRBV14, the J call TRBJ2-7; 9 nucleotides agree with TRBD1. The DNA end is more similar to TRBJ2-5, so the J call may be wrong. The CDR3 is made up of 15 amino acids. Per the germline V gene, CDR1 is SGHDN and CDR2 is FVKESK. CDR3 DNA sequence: TGTGCCAGCAGCCAGATTACAGGGGGCCTCGAGACCCAGTACTTC. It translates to CASSQITGGLETQYF.

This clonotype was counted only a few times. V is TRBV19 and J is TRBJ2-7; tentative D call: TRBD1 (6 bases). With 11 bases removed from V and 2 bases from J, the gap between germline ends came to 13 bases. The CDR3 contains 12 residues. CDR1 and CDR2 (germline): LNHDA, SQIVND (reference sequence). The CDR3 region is CACQGTTYEQYF. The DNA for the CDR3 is TGTGCCTGTCAAGGGACAACCTACGAGCAGTACTTC.

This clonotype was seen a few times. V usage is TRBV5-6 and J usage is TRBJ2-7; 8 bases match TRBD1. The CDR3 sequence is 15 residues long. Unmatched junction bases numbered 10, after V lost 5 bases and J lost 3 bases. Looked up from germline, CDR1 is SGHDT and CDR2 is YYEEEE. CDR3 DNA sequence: TGTGCCAGCAGACCGAGACAGGGGATGTTCTACGAGCAGTACTTC. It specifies CASRPRQGMFYEQYF.

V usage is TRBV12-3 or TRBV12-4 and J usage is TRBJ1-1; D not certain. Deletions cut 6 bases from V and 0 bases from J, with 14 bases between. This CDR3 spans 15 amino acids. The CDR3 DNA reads TGTGCCAGCAGCCTGAACACTTTCATGAACACTGAAGCTTTCTTT. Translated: CASSLNTFMNTEAFF.

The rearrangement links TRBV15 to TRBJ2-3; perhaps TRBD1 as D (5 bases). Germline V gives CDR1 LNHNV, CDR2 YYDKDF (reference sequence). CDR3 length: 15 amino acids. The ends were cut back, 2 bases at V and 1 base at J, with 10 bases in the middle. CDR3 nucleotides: TGTGCCACCAGCAGACGCCAACAGGGCACAGATACGCAGTATTTT. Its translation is CATSRRQQGTDTQYF.

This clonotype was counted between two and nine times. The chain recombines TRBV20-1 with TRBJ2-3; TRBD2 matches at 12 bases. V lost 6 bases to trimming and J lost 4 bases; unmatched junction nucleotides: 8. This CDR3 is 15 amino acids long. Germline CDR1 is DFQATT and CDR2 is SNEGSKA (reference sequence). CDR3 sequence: CSAPPSGRAADTQYF. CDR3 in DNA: TGCAGTGCCCCACCTAGCGGGAGGGCCGCAGATACGCAGTATTTT.

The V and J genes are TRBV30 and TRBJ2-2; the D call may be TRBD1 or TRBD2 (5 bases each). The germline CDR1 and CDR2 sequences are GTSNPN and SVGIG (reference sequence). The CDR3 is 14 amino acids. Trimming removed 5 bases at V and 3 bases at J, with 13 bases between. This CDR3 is CAWEGPPHTGELFF. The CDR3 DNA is TGTGCCTGGGAGGGGCCGCCGCACACCGGGGAGCTGTTTTTT.

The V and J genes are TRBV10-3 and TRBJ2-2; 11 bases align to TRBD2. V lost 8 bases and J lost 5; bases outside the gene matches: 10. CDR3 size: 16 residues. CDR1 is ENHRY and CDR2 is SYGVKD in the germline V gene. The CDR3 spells CAIRTSGSGNTGELFF. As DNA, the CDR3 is TGTGCCATCCGGACTAGCGGGTCCGGTAATACCGGGGAGCTGTTTTTT.

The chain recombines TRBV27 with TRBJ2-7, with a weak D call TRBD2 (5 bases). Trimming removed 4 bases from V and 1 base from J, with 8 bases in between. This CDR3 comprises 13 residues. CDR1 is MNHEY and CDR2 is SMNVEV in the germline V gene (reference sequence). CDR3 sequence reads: CASSYGKSYEQYF. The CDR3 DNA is TGTGCCAGCAGTTACGGGAAGTCCTACGAGCAGTACTTC.

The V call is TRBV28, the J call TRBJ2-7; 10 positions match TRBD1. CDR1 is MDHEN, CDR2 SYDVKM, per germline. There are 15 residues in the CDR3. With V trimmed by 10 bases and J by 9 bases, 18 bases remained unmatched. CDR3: CATARMGDRGRGQYF. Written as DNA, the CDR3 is TGTGCCACCGCTAGGATGGGGGACAGGGGCAGGGGGCAGTACTTC.

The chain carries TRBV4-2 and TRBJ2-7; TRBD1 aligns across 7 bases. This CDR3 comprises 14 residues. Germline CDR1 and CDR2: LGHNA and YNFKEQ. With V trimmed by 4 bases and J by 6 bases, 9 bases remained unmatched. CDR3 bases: TGTGCCAGCAGCCTGGACAGGCCTTGGGGCGAGCAGTACTTC. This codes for CASSLDRPWGEQYF.

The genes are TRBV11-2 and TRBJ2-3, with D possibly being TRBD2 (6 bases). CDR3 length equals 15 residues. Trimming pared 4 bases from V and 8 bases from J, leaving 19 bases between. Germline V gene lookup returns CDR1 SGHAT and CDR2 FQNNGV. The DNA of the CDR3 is TGTGCCAGCAGCTCCCAGACCTACGGGGGACTTACGCAGTATTTT. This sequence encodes CASSSQTYGGLTQYF.

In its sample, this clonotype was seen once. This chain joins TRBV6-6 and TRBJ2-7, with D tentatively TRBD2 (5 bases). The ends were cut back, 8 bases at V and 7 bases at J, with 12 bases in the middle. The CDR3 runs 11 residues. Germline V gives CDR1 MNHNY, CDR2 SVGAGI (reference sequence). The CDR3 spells CASGPGGEQYF. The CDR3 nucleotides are TGTGCCAGCGGACCCGGAGGTGAGCAGTACTTC.

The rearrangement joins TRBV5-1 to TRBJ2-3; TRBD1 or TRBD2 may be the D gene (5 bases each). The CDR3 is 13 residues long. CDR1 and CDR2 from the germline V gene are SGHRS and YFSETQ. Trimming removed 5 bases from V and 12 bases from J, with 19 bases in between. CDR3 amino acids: CASRPIRDPAQYF. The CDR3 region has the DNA TGCGCCAGCAGGCCTATCCGGGACCCAGCCCAGTATTTT. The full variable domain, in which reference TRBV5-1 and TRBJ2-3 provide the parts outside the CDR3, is KAGVTQTPRYLIKTRGQQVTLSCSPISGHRSVSWYQQTPGQGLQFLFEYFSETQRNKGNFPGRFSGRQFSNSRSEMNVSTLELGDSALYLCASRPIRDPAQYFGPGTRLTVL.

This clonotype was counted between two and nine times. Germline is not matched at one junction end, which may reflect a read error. The CDR3 region is CASSHLSGTQGTQYF. CDR3 bases: TGTGCCAGCAGCCATCTCAGCGGGACCCAAGGGACCCAGTACTTC. The chain uses TRBV3-1 and TRBJ2-5; TRBD2 agrees at 7 bases. The length of the CDR3 is 15 residues. Germline CDR1 is LGHDT and CDR2 is YNNKEL (reference sequence).

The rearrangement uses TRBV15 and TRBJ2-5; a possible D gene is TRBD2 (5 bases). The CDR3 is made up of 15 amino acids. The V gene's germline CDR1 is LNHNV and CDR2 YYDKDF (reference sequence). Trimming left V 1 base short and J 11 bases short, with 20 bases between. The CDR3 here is CATSRGGGSYNEQYF. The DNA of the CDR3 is TGTGCCACCAGCAGAGGAGGAGGCTCCTACAATGAGCAGTACTTC.

CDR3 DNA sequence: TGTGCCAGCGCCTTCGCGGGTCTAGCGGTGGGCGAGCAGTACTTC. Translation gives CASAFAGLAVGEQYF. This chain uses TRBV6-5 with TRBJ2-7; 7 positions match TRBD2. V lost 8 bases to trimming and J lost 6 bases; unmatched junction nucleotides: 16. This CDR3 region has 15 residues. Germline CDR1 MNHEY, CDR2 SVGAGI.

The CDR3 DNA reads TGCAGCGTCGCAGGGGGTAGCGCCTACGAGCAGTACTTC. Translated, it gives CSVAGGSAYEQYF. The gene calls are TRBV29-1 and TRBJ2-7, with 7 bases fitting TRBD1. The V gene's germline CDR1 is SQVTM and CDR2 ANQGSEA. Trimming took 6 bases from V and 2 from J; bases not matched to a gene: 7. This CDR3 has 13 amino acids.

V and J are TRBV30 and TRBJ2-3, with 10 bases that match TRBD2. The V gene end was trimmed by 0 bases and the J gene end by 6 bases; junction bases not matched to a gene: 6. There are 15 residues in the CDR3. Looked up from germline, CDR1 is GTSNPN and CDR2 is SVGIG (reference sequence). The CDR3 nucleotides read TGTGCCTGGAGTGTCGGAGCGGGAGGGATGGATACGCAGTATTTT. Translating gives CAWSVGAGGMDTQYF.

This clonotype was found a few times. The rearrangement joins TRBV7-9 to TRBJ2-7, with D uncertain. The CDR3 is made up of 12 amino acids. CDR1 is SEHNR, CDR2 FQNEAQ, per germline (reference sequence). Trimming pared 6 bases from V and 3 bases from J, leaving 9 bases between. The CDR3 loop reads CASSPNVYEQYF. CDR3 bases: TGTGCCAGCAGTCCGAATGTCTACGAGCAGTACTTC. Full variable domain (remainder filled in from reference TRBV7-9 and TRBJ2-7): DTGVSQNPRHKITKRGQNVTFRCDPISEHNRLYWYRQTLGQGPEFLTYFQNEAQLEKSRLLSDRFSAERPKGSFSTLEIQRTEQGDSAMYLCASSPNVYEQYFGPGTRLTVT.

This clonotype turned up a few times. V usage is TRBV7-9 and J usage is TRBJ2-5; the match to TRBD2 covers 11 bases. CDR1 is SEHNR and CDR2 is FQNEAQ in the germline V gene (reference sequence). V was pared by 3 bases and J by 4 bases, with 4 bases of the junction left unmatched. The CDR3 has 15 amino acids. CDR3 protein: CASSLRLAGTETQYF. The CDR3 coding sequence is TGTGCCAGCAGCTTGCGACTAGCGGGAACAGAGACCCAGTACTTC.

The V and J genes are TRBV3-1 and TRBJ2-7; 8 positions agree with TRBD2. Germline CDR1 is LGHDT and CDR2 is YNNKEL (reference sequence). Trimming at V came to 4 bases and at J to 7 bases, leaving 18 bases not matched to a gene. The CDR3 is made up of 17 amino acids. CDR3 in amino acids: CASSPSLRAGVNNEQYF. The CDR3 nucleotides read TGTGCCAGCAGCCCATCCCTGAGAGCGGGAGTGAACAATGAGCAGTACTTC.

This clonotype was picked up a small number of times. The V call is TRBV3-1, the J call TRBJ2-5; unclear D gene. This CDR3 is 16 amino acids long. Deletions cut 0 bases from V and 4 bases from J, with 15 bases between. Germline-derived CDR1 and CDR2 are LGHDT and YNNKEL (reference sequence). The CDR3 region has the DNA TGTGCCAGCAGCCAAGATCCGGGTAGTGTAGGAGAGACCCAGTACTTC. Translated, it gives CASSQDPGSVGETQYF.

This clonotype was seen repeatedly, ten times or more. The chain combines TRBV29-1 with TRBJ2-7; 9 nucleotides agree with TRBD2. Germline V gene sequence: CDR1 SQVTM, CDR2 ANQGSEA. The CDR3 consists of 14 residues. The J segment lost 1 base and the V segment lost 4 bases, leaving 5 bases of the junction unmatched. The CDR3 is CSVVGSGSSYEQYF. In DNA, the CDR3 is TGCAGCGTTGTCGGTAGCGGGAGTTCCTACGAGCAGTACTTC.

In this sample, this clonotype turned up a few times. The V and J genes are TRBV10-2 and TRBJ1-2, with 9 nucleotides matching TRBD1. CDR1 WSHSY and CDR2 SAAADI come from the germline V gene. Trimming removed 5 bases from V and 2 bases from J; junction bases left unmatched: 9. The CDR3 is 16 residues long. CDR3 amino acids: CASSMGGQGKNYGYTF. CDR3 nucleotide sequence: TGCGCCAGCAGTATGGGAGGACAGGGGAAGAACTATGGCTACACCTTC.

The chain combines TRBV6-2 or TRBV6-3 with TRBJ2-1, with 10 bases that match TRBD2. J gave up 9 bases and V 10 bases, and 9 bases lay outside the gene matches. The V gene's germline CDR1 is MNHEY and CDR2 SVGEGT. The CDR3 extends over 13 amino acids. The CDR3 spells CAIASGSKSEQFF. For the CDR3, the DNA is TGTGCCATCGCTAGCGGGAGCAAAAGTGAGCAGTTCTTC.

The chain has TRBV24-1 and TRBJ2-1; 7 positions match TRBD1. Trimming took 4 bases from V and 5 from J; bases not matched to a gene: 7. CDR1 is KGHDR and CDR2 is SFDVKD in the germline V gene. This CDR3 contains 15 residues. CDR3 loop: CATSDLTGINNEQFF. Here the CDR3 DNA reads TGTGCCACCAGTGACCTGACAGGGATCAACAATGAGCAGTTCTTC.

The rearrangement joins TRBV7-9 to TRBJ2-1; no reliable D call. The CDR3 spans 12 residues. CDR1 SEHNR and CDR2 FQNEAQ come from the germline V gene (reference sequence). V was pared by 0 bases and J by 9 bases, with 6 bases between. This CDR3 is CASSLAGFEQFF. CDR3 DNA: TGTGCCAGCAGCTTAGCAGGGTTTGAGCAGTTCTTC.

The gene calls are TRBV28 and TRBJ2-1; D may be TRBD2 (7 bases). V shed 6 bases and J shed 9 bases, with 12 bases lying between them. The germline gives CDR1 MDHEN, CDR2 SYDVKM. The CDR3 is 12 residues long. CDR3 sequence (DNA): TGTGCCAGCAGGGGGGGGCACGTTGAGCAGTTCTTC. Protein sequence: CASRGGHVEQFF.